This T cell receptor (beta chain) was found in a study of cytomegalovirus exposure and HLA in healthy donors. The study ran its PCR with 60 Vbeta and 13 Jbeta primers. Here immunoSEQ multiplex PCR was the method, and the copy in TCRdb shows in-frame clones only, minus some. The profile shows around 67,000 clones, roughly four fifths of them singletons. Study conclusions and caveats: It was confirmed in vitro that three of the CMV-associated chains were specific for CMV antigens. Being indistinguishable, some V segments were excluded, TRBV6-2 and TRBV6-3 among them.

The CDR3 consists of 13 residues. With V trimmed by 1 base and J by 6 bases, 3 bases remained unmatched. CDR1 is SGHNT, CDR2 YYREEE, per germline (reference sequence). For this clone: Its antigen is as yet unknown.

The gene calls are TRBV5-4 and TRBJ1-2, with TRBD1 matching 7 bases. The origin of this receptor is a woman in her 30s in good health and CMV-seropositive. The sample was PBMCs. This CDR3 reads CASSLRDSDGYTF. The CDR3 nucleotides are TGTGCCAGCAGCTTGCGGGACAGTGATGGCTACACCTTC. Full variable domain (rest looked up from reference TRBV5-4 and TRBJ1-2): ETGVTQSPTHLIKTRGQQVTLRCSSQSGHNTVSWYQQALGQGPQFIFQYYREEENGRGNFPPRFSGLQFPNYSSELNVNALELDDSALYLCASSLRDSDGYTFGSGTRLTVV.